Listed below are T cell receptor beta chains from one sample, sequenced in a study of T cells in Graves' hyperthyroidism and ophthalmopathy. TCRdb independently ran MiXCR on the multiplex PCR reads; one entry per CDR3 protein. The sample records about 560,000 distinct CDR3 sequences, about a sixth being singletons. Sequenced sample: blood. The receptors shown here come from a woman under 30 with Graves' hyperthyroidism. The CDR3 runs from the conserved cysteine through the conserved F or W. The order of the fields is V gene, D gene, clone size, J gene, CDR3 DNA, CDR3 protein. D genes are given only for firm matches. Size tells how often a clone was seen (once, few, many) or the class of an expanded clone, and some rows leave it out.

TRBV29-1,NA,few,TRBJ2-1,TGCAGCGTTGTTGCGAACAATGAGCAGTTCTTC,CSVVANNEQFF
TRBV3-1,NA,many,TRBJ1-5,TGTGCCAGCAGCCAGCGCAGGGAGAATCAGCCCCAGCATTTT,CASSQRRENQPQHF
TRBV7-2,NA,few,TRBJ1-3,TGTGCCAGCAGCTTAGTGGCCACTACGAGGGTCTCTGGAAACACCATATATTTT,CASSLVATTRVSGNTIYF
TRBV6-5,NA,many,TRBJ2-5,TGTGCCAGCAGTTACATCGGCTCGGCTGGGGGTGATGGGACCCAGTACTTC,CASSYIGSAGGDGTQYF
TRBV5-5,NA,few,TRBJ1-5,TGTGCCAGCAGCCCCTTGTGGTTGGGCCAGCCCCAGCATTTT,CASSPLWLGQPQHF
TRBV24-1,TRBD2,NA,TRBJ2-1,TGTGCCACCAGTGATTCCGGACTAGCGACCAACAATGAGCAGTTCTTC,CATSDSGLATNNEQFF
TRBV5-1,NA,few,TRBJ2-5,TGCGCCAGCAGCTTAAAGACAGGACAAGAGACCCAGTACTTC,CASSLKTGQETQYF
TRBV2,TRBD1,many,TRBJ2-7,TGTGCCAGCAGGCGGGACAGGGGGCAATACGAGCAGTACTTC,CASRRDRGQYEQYF
TRBV27,NA,many,TRBJ2-3,TGTGCCAGCAGTTACTTAGCGGACACAGATACGCAGTATTTT,CASSYLADTDTQYF
TRBV13,NA,NA,TRBJ2-5,TGTGCCAGCAGCTCGACGGGACGGCCGTACGCCGGCGAGACCCAGTACTTC,CASSSTGRPYAGETQYF
TRBV6-1,NA,NA,TRBJ2-2,TGTGCCAGCACCCAGGGGGGAGCCGGGGAGCTGTTTTTT,CASTQGGAGELFF
TRBV7-2,TRBD2,few,TRBJ2-4,TGTGCCAGCAGCCCCAACCCACGGATGGCGGGGGAAGCCAAAAACATTCAGTACTTC,CASSPNPRMAGEAKNIQYF
TRBV7-9,NA,few,TRBJ1-2,TGTGCCAGCAGCTTAGCTCCAGGACTGAGCGGCTACACCTTC,CASSLAPGLSGYTF
TRBV25-1,TRBD1,many,TRBJ1-5,TGTGCCAGCAGTGCCGGGACAGGGGGGAATCAGCCCCAGCATTTT,CASSAGTGGNQPQHF
TRBV15,NA,few,TRBJ1-2,TGTGCCACCAGCAGACTTCCTGGGACGGGGGAATCTTATGGCTACACCTTC,CATSRLPGTGESYGYTF
TRBV28,NA,many,TRBJ2-7,TGTGCCAGCCAACGGGCTGGGGTGAGGTCCTACGAGCAGTACTTC,CASQRAGVRSYEQYF
TRBV12-3/TRBV12-4,NA,NA,TRBJ1-1,TGTGCCAGCGAGAGGGCAGATGAAGCTTTCTTT,CASERADEAFF
TRBV29-1,NA,NA,TRBJ1-2,TGCAGCGTCGCACTTCCCGGGACATCTCACATGGACGCTAACTATGGCTACACCTTC,CSVALPGTSHMDANYGYTF
TRBV5-4,NA,once,TRBJ1-5,TGTGCCAGCAGCTTGTGGCCAAATCAGCCCCAGCATTTT,CASSLWPNQPQHF
TRBV12-3/TRBV12-4,NA,many,TRBJ2-7,TGTGCCAGCAGGCCTAGTCGGGCGCCCTACGAGCAGTACTTC,CASRPSRAPYEQYF
TRBV6-2/TRBV6-3,TRBD1,NA,TRBJ2-7,TGTGCCAGCGGACGGCCTGAGGCGGCAGGGGGCAGGGTTTACGAGCAGTACTTC,CASGRPEAAGGRVYEQYF
TRBV6-1,NA,few,TRBJ1-1,TGTGCCAGCACCTGGGTCACGGGAGGTGAAGCTTTCTTT,CASTWVTGGEAFF
TRBV29-1,NA,few,TRBJ1-1,TGCAGCGTTGCCCCGGGATGGAACACTGAAGCTTTCTTT,CSVAPGWNTEAFF
TRBV2,NA,many,TRBJ2-1,TGTGCCAGCAGTGAGACAGAGGCCTACAATGAGCAGTTCTTC,CASSETEAYNEQFF
TRBV20-1,NA,few,TRBJ1-3,TGCAGTGCTAGAGTCCAGGGAGGGGTTTCGGGGGGTTCTGGAAACACCATATATTTT,CSARVQGGVSGGSGNTIYF
TRBV12-3/TRBV12-4,NA,many,TRBJ1-4,TGTGCCAGCAGCTTATCTAATGAAAAACTGTTTTTT,CASSLSNEKLFF
TRBV12-3/TRBV12-4,TRBD1,many,TRBJ1-1,TGTGCCAGCAGTTTAACAGGGGGCTCTGACACTGAAGCTTTCTTT,CASSLTGGSDTEAFF
TRBV18,NA,few,TRBJ2-3,TGTGCCAGCTCACCACCGATCGGTAGCACAGATACGCAGTATTTT,CASSPPIGSTDTQYF
TRBV7-9,NA,NA,TRBJ2-1,TGTGCCAGCAGCTTAGTGGGAAGGGGGAGGAATGAGCAGTTCTTC,CASSLVGRGRNEQFF
TRBV15,NA,few,TRBJ1-3,TGTGCCACCAGCGCTACTTACCCGTTCTCTGGAAACACCATATATTTT,CATSATYPFSGNTIYF
TRBV20-1,TRBD2,many,TRBJ2-3,TGCAGTGCTAGTGCGACTAGCGGGAGTGGAGATACGCAGTATTTT,CSASATSGSGDTQYF
TRBV5-6,NA,few,TRBJ1-4,TGTGCCAGCAGTCTACAACGGAGGGAAAAACTGTTTTTT,CASSLQRREKLFF
TRBV4-1,NA,many,TRBJ2-7,TGCGCCAGCAGCCAAGGGCTCACCGGCGAGCAGTACTTC,CASSQGLTGEQYF
TRBV30,NA,once,TRBJ2-6,TGTGCCTGGAAGTACAGCCTCTCTGGGGCCAACGTCCTGACTTTC,CAWKYSLSGANVLTF
TRBV3-1,NA,many,TRBJ1-6,TGTGCCAGCAGCCAAGTCGGAGCGGGTACACCCCTCCACTTT,CASSQVGAGTPLHF
TRBV11-3,NA,NA,TRBJ2-3,TGTGCCAGCAGCTTAGCGGGGGCTTTAAATACGCAGTATTTT,CASSLAGALNTQYF
TRBV29-1,NA,few,TRBJ1-1,TGCAGCGTTGTATCCGACGGACAAAAAGCTTTCTTT,CSVVSDGQKAFF
TRBV15,NA,many,TRBJ2-1,TGTGCCACCAGCAGAGATGGGTCAGGGTGGGATGAGCAGTTCTTC,CATSRDGSGWDEQFF
TRBV27,NA,NA,TRBJ1-2,TGTGCCAGCAGTTCAGCAGGGCCCTATGGCTACACCTTC,CASSSAGPYGYTF
TRBV20-1,NA,few,TRBJ2-1,TGCAGCGCCCTCGTCGTCGCGGGGATTAACAATGAGCAGTTCTTC,CSALVVAGINNEQFF
TRBV19,NA,NA,TRBJ2-7,TGTGCCAGTAGTACCTCGGACGAACAGGGTTACGAGCAGTACTTC,CASSTSDEQGYEQYF
TRBV3-1,NA,many,TRBJ2-7,TGTGCCAGCAGCGAACCGGGACACCTTCCTGCGCAGTACTTC,CASSEPGHLPAQYF
TRBV9,NA,NA,TRBJ2-1,TGTGCCAGCAGCGTAGAGGCAGGGTACAATGAGCAGTTCTTC,CASSVEAGYNEQFF
TRBV11-3,TRBD1,many,TRBJ2-5,TGTGCCAGCAGCCCCAGGGGGCAGGAGACCCAGTACTTC,CASSPRGQETQYF
TRBV20-1,NA,few,TRBJ1-6,TGCAGTGCTAGGGGGATTTGGTATAATTCACCCCTCCACTTT,CSARGIWYNSPLHF
TRBV6-1,NA,many,TRBJ2-1,TGTGCCAGCAGTCTCCCCGGTCTCTACAATGAGCAGTTCTTC,CASSLPGLYNEQFF
TRBV3-1,NA,many,TRBJ2-7,TGTGCCAGCAGCCAGTCGGGGGATCAGTACTTC,CASSQSGDQYF
TRBV5-1,NA,NA,TRBJ2-7,TGCGCCAGCAGCTTCACCTCCTACGAGCAGTACTTC,CASSFTSYEQYF
TRBV28,NA,many,TRBJ2-1,TGTGCCAGCAGTTTACCCGACTTCAAATCCTACAATGAGCAGTTCTTC,CASSLPDFKSYNEQFF
TRBV28,TRBD2,many,TRBJ2-7,TGTGCCAGCAGCCCGGGGGGTGTCGGGACCTACGAGCAGTACTTC,CASSPGGVGTYEQYF
TRBV20-1,TRBD1,NA,TRBJ2-2,TGCAGTGCTATTCAATCGGGACAGGGTAACACCGGGGAGCTGTTTTTT,CSAIQSGQGNTGELFF
TRBV30,NA,few,TRBJ2-1,TGTGCCTGGAGTTACGGGTACAATGAGCAGTTCTTC,CAWSYGYNEQFF
TRBV6-1,TRBD1,few,TRBJ2-2,TGTGCCAGCACCAAGCCGGGACAGGGAGGCACCGGGGAGCTGTTTTTT,CASTKPGQGGTGELFF
TRBV20-1,TRBD2,many,TRBJ2-1,TGCAGTGCTAGAGACCTACTAGCGGGAGGGCCGAACAATGAGCAGTTCTTC,CSARDLLAGGPNNEQFF